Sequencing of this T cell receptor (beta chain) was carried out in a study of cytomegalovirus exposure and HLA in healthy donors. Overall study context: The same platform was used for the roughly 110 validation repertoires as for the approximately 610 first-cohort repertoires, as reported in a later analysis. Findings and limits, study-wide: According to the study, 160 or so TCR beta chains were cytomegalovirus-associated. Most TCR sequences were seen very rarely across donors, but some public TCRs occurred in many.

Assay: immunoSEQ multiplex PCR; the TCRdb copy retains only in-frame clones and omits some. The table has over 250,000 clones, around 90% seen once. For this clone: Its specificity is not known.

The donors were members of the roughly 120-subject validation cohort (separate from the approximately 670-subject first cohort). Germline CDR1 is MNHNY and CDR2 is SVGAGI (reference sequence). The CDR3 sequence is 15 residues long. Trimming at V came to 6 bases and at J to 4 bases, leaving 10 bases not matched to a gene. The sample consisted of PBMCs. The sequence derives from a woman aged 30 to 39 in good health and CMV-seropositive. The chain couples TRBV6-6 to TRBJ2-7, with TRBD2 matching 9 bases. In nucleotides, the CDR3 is TGTGCCAGCAGCCCTGGCGGGAGGGGACCATACGAGCAGTACTTC. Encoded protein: CASSPGGRGPYEQYF.